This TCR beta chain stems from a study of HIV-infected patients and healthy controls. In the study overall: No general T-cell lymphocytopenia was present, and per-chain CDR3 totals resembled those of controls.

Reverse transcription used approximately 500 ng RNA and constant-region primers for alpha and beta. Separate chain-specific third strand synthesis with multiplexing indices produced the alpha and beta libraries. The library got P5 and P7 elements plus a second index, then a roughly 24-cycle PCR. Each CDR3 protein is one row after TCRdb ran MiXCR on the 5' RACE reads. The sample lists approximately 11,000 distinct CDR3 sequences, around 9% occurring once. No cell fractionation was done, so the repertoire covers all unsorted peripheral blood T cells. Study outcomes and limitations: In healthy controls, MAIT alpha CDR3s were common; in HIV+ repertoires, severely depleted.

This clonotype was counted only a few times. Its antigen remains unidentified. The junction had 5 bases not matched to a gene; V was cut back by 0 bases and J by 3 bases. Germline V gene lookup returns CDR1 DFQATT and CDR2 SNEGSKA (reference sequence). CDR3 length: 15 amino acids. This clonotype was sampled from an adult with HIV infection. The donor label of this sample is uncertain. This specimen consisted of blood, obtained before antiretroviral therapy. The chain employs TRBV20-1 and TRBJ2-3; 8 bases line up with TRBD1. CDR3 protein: CSAREGQGATDTQYF. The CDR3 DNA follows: TGCAGTGCTAGAGAAGGGCAGGGGGCGACAGATACGCAGTATTTT.